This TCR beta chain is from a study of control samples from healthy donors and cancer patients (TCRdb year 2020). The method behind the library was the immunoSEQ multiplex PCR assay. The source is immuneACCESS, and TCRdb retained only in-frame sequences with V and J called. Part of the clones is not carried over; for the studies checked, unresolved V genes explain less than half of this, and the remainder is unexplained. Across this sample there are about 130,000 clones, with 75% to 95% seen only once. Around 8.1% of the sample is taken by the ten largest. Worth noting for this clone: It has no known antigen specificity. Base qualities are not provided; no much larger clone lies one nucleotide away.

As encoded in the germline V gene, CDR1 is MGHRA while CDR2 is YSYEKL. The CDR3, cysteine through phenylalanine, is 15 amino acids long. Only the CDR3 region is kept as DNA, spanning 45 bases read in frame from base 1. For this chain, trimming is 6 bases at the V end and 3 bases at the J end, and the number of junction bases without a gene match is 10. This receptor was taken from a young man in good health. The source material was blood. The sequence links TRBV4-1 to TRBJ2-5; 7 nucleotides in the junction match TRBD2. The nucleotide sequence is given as TGCGCCAGCAGTCCGGGGGGTCCCAAAGAAGAGACCCAGTACTTC. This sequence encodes CASSPGGPKEETQYF.